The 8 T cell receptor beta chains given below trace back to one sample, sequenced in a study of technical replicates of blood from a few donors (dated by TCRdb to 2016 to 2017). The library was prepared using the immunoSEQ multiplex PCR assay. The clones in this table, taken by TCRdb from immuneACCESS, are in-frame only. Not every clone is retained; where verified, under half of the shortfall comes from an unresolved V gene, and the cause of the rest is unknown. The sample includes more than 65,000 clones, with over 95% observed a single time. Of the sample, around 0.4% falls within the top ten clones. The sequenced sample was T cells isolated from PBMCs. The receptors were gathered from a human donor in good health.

The CDR3 coding sequence is TGTGCCAGCAGTGTAACTATACCTAGCGAGCAGTACTTC. Residues: CASSVTIPSEQYF. The chain joins TRBV2 to TRBJ2-7; D uncertain. Germline V gene lookup returns CDR1 SNHLY and CDR2 FYNNEI. The CDR3 runs to 13 residues. V was clipped by 4 bases and J by 6 bases, with 13 bases between them.

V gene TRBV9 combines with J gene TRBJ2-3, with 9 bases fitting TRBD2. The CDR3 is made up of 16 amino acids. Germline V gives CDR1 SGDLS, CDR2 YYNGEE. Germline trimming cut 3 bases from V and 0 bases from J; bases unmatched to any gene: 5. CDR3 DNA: TGTGCCAGCAGCGCTCTAGCGGGAACCAGCACAGATACGCAGTATTTT. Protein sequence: CASSALAGTSTDTQYF.

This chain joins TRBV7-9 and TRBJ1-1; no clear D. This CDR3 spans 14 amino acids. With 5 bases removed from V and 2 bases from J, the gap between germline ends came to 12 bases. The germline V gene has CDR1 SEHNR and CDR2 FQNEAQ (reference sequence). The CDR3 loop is CASSVGGFNTEAFF. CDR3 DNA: TGTGCCAGCAGCGTAGGCGGGTTCAACACTGAAGCTTTCTTT.

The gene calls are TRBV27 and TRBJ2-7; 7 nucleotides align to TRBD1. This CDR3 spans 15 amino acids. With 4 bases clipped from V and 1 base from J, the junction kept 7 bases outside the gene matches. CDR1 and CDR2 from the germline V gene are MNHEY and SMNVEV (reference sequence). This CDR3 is CASSSLGQVSYEQYF. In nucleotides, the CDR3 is TGTGCCAGCAGTTCCCTCGGACAGGTTTCCTACGAGCAGTACTTC.

This chain's CDR3 is CASSSGEHGYTF. Written as DNA, the CDR3 is TGTGCCAGCAGTTCTGGGGAGCATGGCTACACCTTC. This chain joins TRBV2 and TRBJ1-2; D not certain. CDR3 length equals 12 residues. V was pared by 5 bases and J by 6 bases, with 10 bases between. Germline CDR1 reads SNHLY; CDR2 reads FYNNEI.

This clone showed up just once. The CDR3 spells CASNRAGESYNEQFF. CDR3 sequence (DNA): TGTGCCAGCAACCGCGCGGGAGAGTCCTACAATGAGCAGTTCTTC. The chain is built from TRBV7-9 and TRBJ2-1; TRBD2 aligns across 7 bases. The CDR3 sequence is 15 residues long. V trimming: 7 bases; J trimming: 1 base; junction bases outside the gene matches: 7. Germline assignment: CDR1 SEHNR and CDR2 FQNEAQ (reference sequence).

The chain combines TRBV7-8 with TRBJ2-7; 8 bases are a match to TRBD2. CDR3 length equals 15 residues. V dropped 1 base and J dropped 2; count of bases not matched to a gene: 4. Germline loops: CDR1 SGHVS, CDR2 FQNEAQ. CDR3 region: CASSLEAGGTYEQYF. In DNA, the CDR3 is TGTGCCAGCAGCTTAGAGGCGGGAGGAACCTACGAGCAGTACTTC.

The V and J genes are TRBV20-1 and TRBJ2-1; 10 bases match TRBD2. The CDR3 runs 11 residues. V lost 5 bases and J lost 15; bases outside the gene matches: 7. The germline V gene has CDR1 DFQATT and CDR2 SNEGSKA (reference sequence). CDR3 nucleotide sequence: TGCAGTGCTGCTAGCGGGAGTCGGCGGTTCTTC. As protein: CSAASGSRRFF.